This T cell receptor beta chain was obtained from a study of blood T cells in healthy people across ages (dated by TCRdb to between 2015 and 2016). As for the study more broadly: In model experiments, template switching captured about one uniquely barcoded TCR beta cDNA molecule for every two T cells. Using deep sequencing normalized with unique cDNA molecular identifiers, the study measured how TCR beta repertoire diversity changes with age. Four age groups were formed from the donors: young (average approximately 15 years), middle-aged (around 41), aged (about 62) and long-lived (more than 75). To avoid experimental bias, donors of different ages were distributed randomly across sequencing lanes. For two donors (one aged 18 to 29 and one aged 80 or older), the study analyzed two additional independent replicas of 1 million unique cDNA reads from the same blood draw.

Spanning cysteine to phenylalanine, the CDR3 consists of 13 amino acids. The entry retains the CDR3 DNA only, 39 bases that are in frame from base 1. Per the germline V gene, KGHDR is the CDR1 and SFDVKD is the CDR2. V trim: 7 bases; J trim: 7 bases; unmatched bases: 3. The method was 5' RACE. A second PCR of roughly 6 to 12 cycles was run with a J-beta primer mix and a sample-barcoded 5' primer. Each TCR beta cDNA molecule received a unique molecular identifier from a template-switch 5' adaptor carrying 12 random nucleotides. At least 2.5 million CDR3-containing paired-end reads were obtained from each sample. The Mint cDNA synthesis kit, primed by a TRBC-specific oligonucleotide, was used to synthesize first-strand cDNA from all RNA. Following uracil-DNA glycosylase treatment, all cDNA underwent a first 18-cycle PCR with the universal primers M1SS and BC2_uni_R. The source study handled its data this way. For normalization, 1 million high-quality reads were randomly selected from each sample, with every read carrying a distinct molecular identifier. Instead of being binned into consensus sequences, reads that shared molecular identifiers were thrown out. MiTCR, run with a Q25 quality threshold and the strictest error-elimination algorithm, handled CDR3 identification, clonotype clustering and error correction. A nonparametric unseen species model using Euler transformation provided a lower-bound estimate of total TCR beta diversity. The public reads were reprocessed in TCRdb via fastp at Q25 and MiXCR, keeping in-frame beta chains. Rows with a matching CDR3 protein are joined into one entry that keeps the most common DNA and genes. The V and J calls, along with clone size, are taken from TCRdb and not from the paper's own processing. The sample table lists around 2 million distinct CDR3 sequences, around 42% of them with a count of one. The ten biggest clones cover 23% of the sample.

Overall study results and their limits: Total diversity estimates from one million sequenced T cells were considered lower bounds and underestimates. There was a strong correlation between observed TCR beta diversity and the percentage of naive T cells measured by flow cytometry. Compared with the aged group, the long-lived group had more naive CD4+ T cells, fewer expanded clones and increased TCR diversity, a pattern suggesting age selection. Observed TCR beta diversity per million T cells fell roughly linearly with age, and a significant reduction was already apparent by age about 43. Because the CMV infection status of the donors was unknown, age-related changes in expanded clonotypes may potentially have been confounded. Conclusive comparison of naive and antigen-experienced compartments was prevented by the profiling of bulk unsorted PBMCs.

Notes on this clonotype: The specificity of this receptor is unknown. The input lacks base qualities; no much larger clone sits a single base away.

Donors were 30 to 45 systemically healthy Caucasian individuals from Russia aged roughly 6 to 90 years. Each donor gave around 9.5 milliliters of peripheral blood, collected into EDTA-treated Vacutainer tubes. Ficoll-Paque density-gradient centrifugation was used to isolate PBMCs, with at least 7 million per sample. Total RNA, at least 6 micrograms per sample, was extracted from PBMCs with Trizol reagent. For every donor, an aliquot of PBMCs went through flow cytometry to measure the percentages of naive CD45RAhigh/CD27high T cells. Material for sequencing was blood. This clonotype was sampled from a human donor in good health. The V and J segments used are TRBV24-1 and TRBJ2-2, with TRBD1 identical over 9 junction bases. CDR3 sequence: CATSLTGGGELFF. The DNA is as follows: TGTGCCACCAGCCTGACAGGGGGCGGGGAGCTGTTTTTT.